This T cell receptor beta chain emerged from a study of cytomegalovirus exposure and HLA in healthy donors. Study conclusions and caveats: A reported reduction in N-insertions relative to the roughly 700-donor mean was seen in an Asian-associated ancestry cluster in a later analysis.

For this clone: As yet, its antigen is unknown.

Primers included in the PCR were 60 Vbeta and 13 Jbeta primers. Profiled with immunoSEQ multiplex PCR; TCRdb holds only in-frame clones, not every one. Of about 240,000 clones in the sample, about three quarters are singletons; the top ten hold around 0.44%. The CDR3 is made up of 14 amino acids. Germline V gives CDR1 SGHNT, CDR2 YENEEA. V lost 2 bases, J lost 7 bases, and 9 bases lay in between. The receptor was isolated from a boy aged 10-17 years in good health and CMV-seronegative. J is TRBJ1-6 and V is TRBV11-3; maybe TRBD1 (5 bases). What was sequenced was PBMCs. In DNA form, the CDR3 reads TGTGCCAGCAGCTTACGCGGGGCGAATTCACCCCTCCACTTT. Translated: CASSLRGANSPLHF.